This TCR beta chain was observed in a study of glioma-infiltrating T cells. Study results and limitations: Gliomas, especially low-grade, showed above-expected tissue-blood divergence; non-neoplastic patients showed below.

This clonotype occurred many times. Its antigen remains unknown. Per the germline V gene, CDR1 is MNHNS and CDR2 is SASEGT. V lost 10 bases and J lost 4; bases outside the gene matches: 11. The CDR3 has 14 residues. Using RNA template, CDR3s of TCR alpha and beta were amplified with iRepertoire arm-PCR. One-step reverse transcription and amplification started from approximately 100-400 ng of tissue mRNA or PBMC total RNA. TCRdb re-derived calls from the multiplex PCR reads in MiXCR, one entry per CDR3 protein. In the table there are about 130,000 distinct CDR3 sequences, about 22% of which are singletons.

The receptor comes from a human donor with low-grade glioma or glioblastoma, undergoing nonglioma brain surgery, or in good health (not recorded which). Sequencing was done on a sample of glioma tissue, nonneoplastic brain tissue, or PBMCs (not recorded which). The chain combines TRBV6-1 with TRBJ1-1; 8 bases agree with TRBD1. The CDR3: CANRTGILRTEAFF. CDR3 nucleotides: TGTGCCAACAGGACAGGGATCCTGCGCACTGAAGCTTTCTTT.